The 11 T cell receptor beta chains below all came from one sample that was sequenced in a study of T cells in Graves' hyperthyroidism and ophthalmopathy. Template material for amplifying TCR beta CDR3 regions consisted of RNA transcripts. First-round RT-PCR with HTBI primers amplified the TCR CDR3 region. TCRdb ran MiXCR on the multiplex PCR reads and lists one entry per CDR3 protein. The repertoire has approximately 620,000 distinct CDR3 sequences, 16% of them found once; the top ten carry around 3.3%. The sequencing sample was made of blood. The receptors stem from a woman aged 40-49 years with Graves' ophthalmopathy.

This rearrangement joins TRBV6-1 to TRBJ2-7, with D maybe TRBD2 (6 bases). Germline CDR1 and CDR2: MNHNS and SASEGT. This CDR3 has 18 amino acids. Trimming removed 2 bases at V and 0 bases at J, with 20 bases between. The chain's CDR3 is CASSERRASLRNSYEQYF. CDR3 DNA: TGTGCCAGCAGTGAAAGGAGGGCGTCCCTACGGAACTCCTACGAGCAGTACTTC.

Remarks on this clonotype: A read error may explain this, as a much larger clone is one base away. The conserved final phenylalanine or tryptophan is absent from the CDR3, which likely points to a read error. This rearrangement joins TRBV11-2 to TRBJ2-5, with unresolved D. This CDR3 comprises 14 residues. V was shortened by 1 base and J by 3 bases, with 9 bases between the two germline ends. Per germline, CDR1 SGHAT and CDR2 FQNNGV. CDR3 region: CASSLGGSKETQYL. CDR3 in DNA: TGTGCCAGCAGCTTAGGTGGCAGCAAAGAGACCCAGTACCTC.

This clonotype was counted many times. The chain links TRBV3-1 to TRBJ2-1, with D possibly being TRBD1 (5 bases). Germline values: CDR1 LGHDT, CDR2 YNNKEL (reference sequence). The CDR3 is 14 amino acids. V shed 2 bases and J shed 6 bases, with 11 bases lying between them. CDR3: CASSQHPDSNEQFF. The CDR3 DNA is TGTGCCAGCAGCCAACACCCCGACAGCAATGAGCAGTTCTTC.

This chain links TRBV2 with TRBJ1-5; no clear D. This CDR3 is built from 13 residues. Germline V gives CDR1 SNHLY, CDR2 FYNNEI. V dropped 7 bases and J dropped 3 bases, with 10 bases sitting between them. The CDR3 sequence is CASMGSINQPQHF. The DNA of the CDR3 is TGTGCCAGCATGGGATCGATCAATCAGCCCCAGCATTTT. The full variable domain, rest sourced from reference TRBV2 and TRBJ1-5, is EPEVTQTPSHQVTQMGQEVILRCVPISNHLYFYWYRQILGQKVEFLVSFYNNEISEKSEIFDDQFSVERPDGSNFTLKIRSTKLEDSAMYFCASMGSINQPQHFGDGTRLSIL.

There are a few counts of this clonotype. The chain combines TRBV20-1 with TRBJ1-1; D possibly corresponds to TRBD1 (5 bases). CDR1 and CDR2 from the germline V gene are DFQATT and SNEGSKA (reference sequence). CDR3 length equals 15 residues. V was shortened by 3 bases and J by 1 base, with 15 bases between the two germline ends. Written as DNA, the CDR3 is TGCAGTGCTAGTCCTCTCGGGACTACGAACACTGAAGCTTTCTTT. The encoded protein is CSASPLGTTNTEAFF.

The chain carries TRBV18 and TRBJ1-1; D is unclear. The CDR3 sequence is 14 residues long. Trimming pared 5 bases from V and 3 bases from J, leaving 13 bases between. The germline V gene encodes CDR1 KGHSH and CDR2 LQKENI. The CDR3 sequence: CASSWRERDTEAFF. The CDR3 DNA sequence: TGTGCCAGCTCATGGCGGGAACGGGACACTGAAGCTTTCTTT.

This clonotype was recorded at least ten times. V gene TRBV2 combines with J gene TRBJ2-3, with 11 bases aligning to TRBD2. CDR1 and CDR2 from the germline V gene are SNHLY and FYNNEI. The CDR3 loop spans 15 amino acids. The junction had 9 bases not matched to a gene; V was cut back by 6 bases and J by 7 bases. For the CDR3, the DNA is TGTGCCAGCAGGGACGGGACTAGCGGTCCCAATACGCAGTATTTT. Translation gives CASRDGTSGPNTQYF.

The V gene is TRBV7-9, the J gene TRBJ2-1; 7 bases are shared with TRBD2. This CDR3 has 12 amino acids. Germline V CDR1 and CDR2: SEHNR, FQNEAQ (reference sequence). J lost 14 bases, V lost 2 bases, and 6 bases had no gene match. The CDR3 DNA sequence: TGTGCCAGCAGCTTAAATGAGGGAGGGAAGTTCTTC. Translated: CASSLNEGGKFF.

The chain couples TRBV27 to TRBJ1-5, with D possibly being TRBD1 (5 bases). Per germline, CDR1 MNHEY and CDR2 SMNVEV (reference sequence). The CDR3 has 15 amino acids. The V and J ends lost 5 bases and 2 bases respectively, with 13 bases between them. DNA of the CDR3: TGTGCCAGCAGTAAGGACCTGGGGGGCAATCAGCCCCAGCATTTT. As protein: CASSKDLGGNQPQHF.

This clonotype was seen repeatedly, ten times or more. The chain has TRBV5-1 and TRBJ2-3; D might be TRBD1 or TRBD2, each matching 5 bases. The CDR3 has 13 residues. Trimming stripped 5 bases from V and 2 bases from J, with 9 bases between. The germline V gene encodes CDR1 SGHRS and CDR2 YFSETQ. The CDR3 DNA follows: TGCGCCAGCAGTTGGGGGTCCACAGATACGCAGTATTTT. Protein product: CASSWGSTDTQYF.

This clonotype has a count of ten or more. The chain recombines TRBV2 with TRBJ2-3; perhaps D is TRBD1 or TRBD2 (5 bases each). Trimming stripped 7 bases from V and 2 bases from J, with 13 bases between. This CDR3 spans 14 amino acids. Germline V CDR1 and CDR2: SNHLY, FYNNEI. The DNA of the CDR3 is TGTGCCAGCATCGGCTTGGGGACCACAGATACGCAGTATTTT. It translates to CASIGLGTTDTQYF.